Listed below are T cell receptor beta chains from one sample, sequenced in a study of shared clonotypes between healthy human individuals. The table came from immunoSEQ multiplex PCR; TCRdb's copy has only in-frame clones and leaves some out. This sample yields 490,000 or so clones, of which 75% to 85% are seen a single time; over 10% belongs to the top ten. Sequenced: PBMCs. The source of these receptors is a woman aged 35 to 49 in good health. Some clones in this sample may be carry-over from other donors' samples. Both conserved end residues are part of each CDR3. The D gene is left open where the match is weak. Rows give clone size only sometimes, using once, few, many, or a class for an expanded clone.

CASSLAGQGFRNEQFF TGTGCCAGCAGCTTAGCGGGACAGGGATTTCGAAATGAGCAGTTCTTC TRBD1 TRBJ2-1 TRBV7-8 few 16
CASTISRTLYNEQFF TGTGCCAGCACCATCTCTAGGACCCTATACAATGAGCAGTTCTTC NA TRBJ2-1 TRBV6-5 NA 15
CAISESGQGGYTF TGTGCCATCAGTGAGTCAGGGCAGGGGGGCTACACCTTC NA TRBJ1-2 TRBV10-3 NA 13
CASSSSGTGLGETQYF TGTGCCAGCAGCTCTTCCGGGACAGGGTTGGGAGAGACCCAGTACTTC TRBD1 TRBJ2-5 TRBV7-3 NA 16
CASSPPGTGINEQFF TGTGCCAGCAGTCCTCCCGGGACAGGGATCAATGAGCAGTTCTTC TRBD1 TRBJ2-1 TRBV7-9 NA 15
CASSPGQEAYEQYF TGTGCCAGCAGTCCCGGACAGGAGGCCTACGAGCAGTACTTC TRBD1 TRBJ2-7 TRBV2 NA 14
CASSVASGFLNTIYF TGTGCCAGCAGCGTAGCTTCGGGTTTTCTTAACACCATATATTTT NA TRBJ1-3 TRBV9 once 15
CASSPYPVSTDTQYF TGTGCCAGCTCACCATATCCGGTCAGCACAGATACGCAGTATTTT NA TRBJ2-3 TRBV18 NA 15
CASSLAVQTSGGRHF TGCGCCAGCAGCTTGGCCGTACAGACTAGCGGGGGCAGGCATTTT TRBD2 TRBJ2-3 TRBV5-1 once 15
CASSLTQLNTEAFF TGTGCCAGCAGCTTGACACAGCTGAACACTGAAGCTTTCTTT NA TRBJ1-1 TRBV28 few 14
CASSPDAGETQYF TGTGCCAGCTCACCAGATGCCGGGGAGACCCAGTACTTC NA TRBJ2-5 TRBV18 NA 13
CASSLAQGTEGEQYF TGTGCCAGCAGCCTCGCACAGGGAACGGAAGGCGAGCAGTACTTC NA TRBJ2-7 TRBV5-6 once 15
CASKATVNTEAFF TGTGCCAGCAAGGCGACTGTGAACACTGAAGCTTTCTTT NA TRBJ1-1 TRBV6-4 NA 13
CAGGSGNQPRHF TGTGCAGGGGGCTCCGGCAATCAGCCCCGGCATTTT TRBD1 TRBJ1-5 TRBV28 NA 12
CASSLGSQKSYNEQFF TGCGCCAGCAGCTTGGGTTCCCAGAAATCTTACAATGAGCAGTTCTTC NA TRBJ2-1 TRBV5-1 few 16
CASSRTGQETQYF TGTGCTAGCTCCCGGACAGGCCAAGAGACCCAGTACTTC TRBD1 TRBJ2-5 TRBV7-7 NA 13
CASSLGVRGNQPQHF TGTGCCAGCAGTTTAGGGGTCAGGGGTAATCAGCCCCAGCATTTT NA TRBJ1-5 TRBV28 NA 15
CASNPRGGRQPQHF TGTGCCAGCAACCCAAGAGGGGGAAGACAGCCCCAGCATTTT NA TRBJ1-5 TRBV2 NA 14
CASSLRQGGGYTF TGTGCCAGCAGTTTAAGGCAGGGGGGCGGCTACACCTTC TRBD1 TRBJ1-2 TRBV27 NA 13
CASQGVEKLFF TGTGCCAGCCAGGGGGTTGAAAAACTGTTTTTT TRBD1 TRBJ1-4 TRBV19 NA 11
CASSLSQGAFNQPQHF TGTGCCAGCTCACTGTCGCAAGGGGCGTTCAATCAGCCCCAGCATTTT NA TRBJ1-5 TRBV18 NA 16
CASSEGRQDQETQYF TGTGCCAGCAGCGAGGGGAGACAGGACCAAGAGACCCAGTACTTC NA TRBJ2-5 TRBV11-3 NA 15
CAWIGDRVNYGYTF TGTGCCTGGATCGGGGACAGAGTGAACTATGGCTACACCTTC TRBD1 TRBJ1-2 TRBV30 NA 14
CASSEYGGELFF TGTGCCAGCAGTGAATACGGCGGGGAGCTGTTTTTT NA TRBJ2-2 TRBV6-1 NA 12
CASSLYRGGHEQYF TGTGCCAGCAGCCTTTACAGGGGTGGCCACGAGCAGTACTTC TRBD1 TRBJ2-7 TRBV7-2 NA 14
CASSGAPYEQYF TGTGCCAGCTCCGGGGCCCCCTACGAGCAGTACTTC NA TRBJ2-7 TRBV18 NA 12
CASSVKASGRVDEQFF TGTGCCAGCAGCGTAAAGGCTAGCGGGAGGGTCGATGAGCAGTTCTTC TRBD2 TRBJ2-1 TRBV9 NA 16
CASSEYFVNGAHEAFF TGTGCCAGCAGTGAATATTTTGTAAATGGGGCCCATGAAGCTTTCTTT NA TRBJ1-1 TRBV25-1 NA 16
CASSTGGALATDGYTF TGTGCCAGTAGTACAGGGGGCGCGCTGGCGACCGATGGCTACACCTTC TRBD1 TRBJ1-2 TRBV19 NA 16
CASSLSRDGNQPQHF TGTGCCAGCAGTTTATCCCGGGATGGGAATCAGCCCCAGCATTTT NA TRBJ1-5 TRBV27 few 15
CASSLAGGPSEQFF TGTGCCAGCAGCCTAGCGGGAGGGCCGAGTGAGCAGTTCTTC TRBD2 TRBJ2-1 TRBV7-3 NA 14
CASSERGRASGPTGELFF TGTGCCAGCAGTGAACGGGGGCGGGCTAGCGGTCCTACCGGGGAGCTGTTTTTT NA TRBJ2-2 TRBV25-1 few 18
CATSTGRGRNTEAFF TGTGCCACCAGCACAGGAAGGGGGCGGAACACTGAAGCTTTCTTT TRBD1 TRBJ1-1 TRBV15 NA 15
CSVGRGGAGYGYTF TGCAGCGTCGGCCGAGGGGGGGCTGGCTATGGCTACACCTTC NA TRBJ1-2 TRBV29-1 NA 14
CASSELGGRGKFF TGCGCCAGCAGCGAACTCGGGGGAAGAGGCAAGTTCTTC NA TRBJ2-1 TRBV4-3 NA 13
CASSSLDQRVELFF TGTGCCAGCAGCTCCTTGGACCAACGGGTGGAGCTGTTTTTT NA TRBJ2-2 TRBV11-2 NA 14
CASSSSPTAGYNEQFF TGTGCCAGCAGTTCCAGCCCTACAGCGGGCTACAATGAGCAGTTCTTC NA TRBJ2-1 TRBV6-6 NA 16
CAISGDRGRDYGYTF TGTGCCATCAGTGGAGACAGGGGGAGGGACTATGGCTACACCTTC TRBD1 TRBJ1-2 TRBV10-3 NA 15
CASSMTSGTYNEQFF TGTGCCAGTAGTATGACTAGCGGAACCTACAATGAGCAGTTCTTC TRBD2 TRBJ2-1 TRBV19 few 15
CASSLGAVQGGTEAFF TGTGCCAGCAGCTTAGGGGCCGTTCAGGGCGGCACTGAAGCTTTCTTT NA TRBJ1-1 TRBV7-6 NA 16
CASSMQGGGNQPQHF TGTGCCAGCTCAATGCAGGGTGGTGGCAATCAGCCCCAGCATTTT NA TRBJ1-5 TRBV18 NA 15
CASSFLGLAGVSEQYF TGTGCCAGCAGCTTCCTCGGACTAGCGGGAGTCTCCGAGCAGTACTTC TRBD2 TRBJ2-7 TRBV7-2 NA 16
CASSSNRGFWVREQYF TGTGCCAGCAGCTCGAACAGGGGCTTCTGGGTGAGGGAGCAGTACTTC TRBD1 TRBJ2-7 TRBV7-9 NA 16
CASSQDPGTRYNEQFF TGCGCCAGCAGCCAAGACCCCGGGACTAGGTACAATGAGCAGTTCTTC TRBD2 TRBJ2-1 TRBV4-3 NA 16
CASSSNNYGYTF TGTGCCAGCAGCTCCAATAACTATGGCTACACCTTC NA TRBJ1-2 TRBV9 few 12
CASRTTTYTQYF TGTGCCAGCAGAACAACTACTTATACGCAGTATTTT NA TRBJ2-3 TRBV28 NA 12
CASSLPGEGPDTQYF TGTGCCAGCAGCTTGCCGGGAGAGGGTCCCGATACGCAGTATTTT NA TRBJ2-3 TRBV5-4 few 15
CASSRPALRRRGEQFF TGTGCCAGCAGCCGCCCGGCGTTACGGAGGCGGGGTGAGCAGTTCTTC NA TRBJ2-1 TRBV7-2 NA 16
CASSLGLALGREDTQYF TGTGCCAGCAGCTTAGGCTTAGCGTTAGGGCGGGAAGATACGCAGTATTTT NA TRBJ2-3 TRBV7-9 NA 17
CASSMQGASYEQYF TGTGCCAGTAGTATGCAGGGGGCCTCCTACGAGCAGTACTTC TRBD1 TRBJ2-7 TRBV19 NA 14
CASSAPGLRGNEQFF TGTGCCAGCAGTGCCCCAGGGCTCCGGGGCAATGAGCAGTTCTTC NA TRBJ2-1 TRBV2 once 15
CASSQRTSGYNEQFF TGCGCCAGCAGCCAGCGGACTAGCGGGTACAATGAGCAGTTCTTC TRBD2 TRBJ2-1 TRBV4-1 NA 15
CASRAAGDSNEKLFF TGTGCCAGCAGGGCTGCAGGGGATTCTAATGAAAAACTGTTTTTT NA TRBJ1-4 TRBV28 once 15
CASSPREGLAGTEQFF TGTGCCAGCAGCCCCCGTGAGGGACTAGCGGGAACTGAGCAGTTCTTC TRBD2 TRBJ2-1 TRBV7-9 few 16
CSVEGSGRETQYF TGCAGCGTTGAAGGGAGCGGGAGAGAGACCCAGTACTTC TRBD2 TRBJ2-5 TRBV29-1 NA 13
CASSLEGGMGTEAFF TGTGCCAGCAGCTTGGAGGGGGGGATGGGCACTGAAGCTTTCTTT NA TRBJ1-1 TRBV11-2 NA 15
CASSTINTGELFF TGTGCCAGCTCAACAATTAACACCGGGGAGCTGTTTTTT NA TRBJ2-2 TRBV18 once 13
CASSGSWEGEKLFF TGTGCCAGTAGTGGCAGTTGGGAGGGTGAAAAACTGTTTTTT NA TRBJ1-4 TRBV19 NA 14